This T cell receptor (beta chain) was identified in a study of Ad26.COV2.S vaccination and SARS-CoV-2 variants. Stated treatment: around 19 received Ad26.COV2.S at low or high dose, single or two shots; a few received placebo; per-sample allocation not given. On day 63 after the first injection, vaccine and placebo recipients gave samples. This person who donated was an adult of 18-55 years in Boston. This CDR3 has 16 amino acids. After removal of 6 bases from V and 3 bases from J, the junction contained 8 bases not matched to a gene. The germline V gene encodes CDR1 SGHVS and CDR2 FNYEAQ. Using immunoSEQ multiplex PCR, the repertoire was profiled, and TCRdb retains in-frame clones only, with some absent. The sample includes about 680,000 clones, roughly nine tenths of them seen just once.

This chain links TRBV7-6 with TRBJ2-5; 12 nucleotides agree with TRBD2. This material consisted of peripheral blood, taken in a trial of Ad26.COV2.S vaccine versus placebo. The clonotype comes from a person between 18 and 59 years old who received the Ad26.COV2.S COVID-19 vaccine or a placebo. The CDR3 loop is CASSSGLAGGEETQYF. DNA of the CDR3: TGTGCCAGCAGTTCGGGGCTAGCGGGAGGGGAAGAGACCCAGTACTTC. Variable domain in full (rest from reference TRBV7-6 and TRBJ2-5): GAGVSQSPRYKVTKRGQDVALRCDPISGHVSLYWYRQALGQGPEFLTYFNYEAQQDKSGLPNDRFSAERPEGSISTLTIQRTEQRDSAMYRCASSSGLAGGEETQYFGPGTRLLVL.